The count of the clone carrying this T cell receptor (beta chain) is one. This specimen comes from a study of blood T cell repertoires in COVID-19. Study-wide background: Researchers got acute and convalescent COVID-19 samples from the United States, Italy and Spain.

This CDR3 spans 15 amino acids. Germline V gene sequence: CDR1 SGHNT, CDR2 YYREEE (reference sequence). V trimming: 4 bases; J trimming: 4 bases; junction bases outside the gene matches: 4. Original methodology: Reference gene primer amplification yielded estimated nucleated cell counts. Profiling relied on immunoSEQ multiplex PCR, and the TCRdb table lists in-frame clones only, not all of them. The D gene and trimming were derived from the DNA, and the V and J assignments and clone size from that table. The sample includes 150,000 to 200,000 clones, approximately 86% of them seen just once. The TCR comes from a woman in her 50s with acute or convalescent COVID-19. The specimen was peripheral blood. The V gene is TRBV5-4, the J gene TRBJ1-4; TRBD1 agrees at 10 bases. The CDR3 DNA is TGTGCCAGCAGCCCAGGACAGGGGGTTAATGAAAAACTGTTTTTT. As protein: CASSPGQGVNEKLFF.